The clone carrying this TCR beta chain has ten or more counts. The target antigen is unknown. These data originate in a study of T cells after yellow fever vaccination. Study results and caveats: Contaminating bulk clonotypes could be abundant in FACS-sorted repertoires. Subsequent booster samples again held most clones from primary vaccination (more than 95% CD4, over 80% CD8).

TCRdb re-analysed the 5' RACE reads in MiXCR, keeping a single row per CDR3 protein. This sample yields a few hundred thousand distinct CDR3 sequences, of which 6.5% to 8.5% are seen a single time; roughly 19% belongs to the top ten. The V and J ends lost 6 bases and 4 bases, in that order; junction bases with no gene match: 5. CDR3 length equals 13 residues. The germline gives CDR1 DFQATT, CDR2 SNEGSKA (reference sequence). The chain uses TRBV20-1 and TRBJ2-3; 9 bases map to TRBD2. This sequence was found in a young man who received the YFV17D yellow fever vaccine. Material: PBMCs, obtained approximately 47 days after the first yellow fever vaccination. CDR3 residues: CSATGLASDTQYF. The CDR3 DNA reads TGCAGTGCCACGGGACTAGCATCAGATACGCAGTATTTT.